This entry describes one T cell receptor (beta chain). The data derive from a study of blood T cells in healthy people across ages. Trimming cost V 1 base and J 1 base; bases outside gene matches: 3. Germline V CDR1 and CDR2: LGHNA, YSLEER. The CDR3 extends over 15 amino acids. A second PCR, run for about 6 to 11 cycles, used a sample-barcoded 5' primer plus a J-beta primer mix. TCRdb fed the 5' RACE reads into MiXCR, producing one record per CDR3 protein. The data hold some 1,500,000 distinct CDR3 sequences, with under 55% observed a single time. Sequenced material: blood. The rearrangement uses TRBV4-3 and TRBJ1-1; TRBD1 aligns across 7 bases. This TCR derives from a woman aged 18-30 years in good health. CDR3 protein: CASSQGQGQNTEAFF. The CDR3 DNA is TGCGCCAGCAGCCAAGGACAGGGCCAGAACACTGAAGCTTTCTTT.